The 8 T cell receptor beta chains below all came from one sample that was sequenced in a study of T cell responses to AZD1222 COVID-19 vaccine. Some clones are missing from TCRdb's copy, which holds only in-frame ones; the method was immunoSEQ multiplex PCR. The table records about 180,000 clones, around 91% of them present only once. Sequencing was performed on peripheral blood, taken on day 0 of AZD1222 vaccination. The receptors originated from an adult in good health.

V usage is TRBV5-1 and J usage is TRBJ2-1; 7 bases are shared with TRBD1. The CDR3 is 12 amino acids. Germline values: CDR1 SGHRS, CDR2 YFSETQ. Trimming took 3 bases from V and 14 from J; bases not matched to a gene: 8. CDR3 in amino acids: CASSSGGIDKFF. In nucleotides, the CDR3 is TGCGCCAGCAGCTCAGGGGGAATCGATAAGTTCTTC. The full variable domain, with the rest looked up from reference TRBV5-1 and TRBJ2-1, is KAGVTQTPRYLIKTRGQQVTLSCSPISGHRSVSWYQQTPGQGLQFLFEYFSETQRNKGNFPGRFSGRQFSNSRSEMNVSTLELGDSALYLCASSSGGIDKFFGPGTRLTVL.

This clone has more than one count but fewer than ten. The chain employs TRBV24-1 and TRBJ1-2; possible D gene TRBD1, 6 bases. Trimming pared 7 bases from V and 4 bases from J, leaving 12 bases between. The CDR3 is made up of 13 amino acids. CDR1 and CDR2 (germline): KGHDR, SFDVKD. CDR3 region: CATSRDTSYGYTF. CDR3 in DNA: TGTGCCACCAGCAGGGACACCTCCTATGGCTACACCTTC.

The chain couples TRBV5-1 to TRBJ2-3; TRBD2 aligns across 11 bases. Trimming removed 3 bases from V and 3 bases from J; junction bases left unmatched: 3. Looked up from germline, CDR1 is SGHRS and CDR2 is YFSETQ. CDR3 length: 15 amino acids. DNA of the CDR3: TGCGCCAGCAGCTGGGCTAGCGGGGGGACAGATACGCAGTATTTT. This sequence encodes CASSWASGGTDTQYF. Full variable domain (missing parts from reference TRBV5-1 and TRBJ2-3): KAGVTQTPRYLIKTRGQQVTLSCSPISGHRSVSWYQQTPGQGLQFLFEYFSETQRNKGNFPGRFSGRQFSNSRSEMNVSTLELGDSALYLCASSWASGGTDTQYFGPGTRLTVL.

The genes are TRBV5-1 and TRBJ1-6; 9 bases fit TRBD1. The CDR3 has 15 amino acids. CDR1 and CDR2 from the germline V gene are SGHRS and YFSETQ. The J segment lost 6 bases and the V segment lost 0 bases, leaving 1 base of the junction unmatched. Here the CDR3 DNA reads TGCGCCAGCAGCTTGGCGACAGGGGGTAATTCACCCCTCCACTTT. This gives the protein CASSLATGGNSPLHF.

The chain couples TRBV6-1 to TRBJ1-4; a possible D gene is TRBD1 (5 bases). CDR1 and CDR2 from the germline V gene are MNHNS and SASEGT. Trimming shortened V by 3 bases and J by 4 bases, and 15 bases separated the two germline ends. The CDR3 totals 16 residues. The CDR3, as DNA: TGTGCCAGCAGTGACGGGGCTCAGATGATTAATGAAAAACTGTTTTTT. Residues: CASSDGAQMINEKLFF.

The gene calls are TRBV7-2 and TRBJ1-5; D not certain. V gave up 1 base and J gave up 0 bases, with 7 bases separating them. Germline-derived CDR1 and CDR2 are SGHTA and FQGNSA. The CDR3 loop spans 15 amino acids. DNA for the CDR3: TGTGCCAGCAGCTTAGGACGGGATAGCAATCAGCCCCAGCATTTT. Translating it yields CASSLGRDSNQPQHF.

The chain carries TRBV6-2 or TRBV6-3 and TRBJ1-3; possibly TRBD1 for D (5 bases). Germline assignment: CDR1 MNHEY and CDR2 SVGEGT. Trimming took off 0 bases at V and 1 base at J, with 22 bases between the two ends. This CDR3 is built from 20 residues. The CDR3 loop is CASSYSKVRGPAASGNTIYF. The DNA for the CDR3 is TGTGCCAGCAGTTACTCGAAAGTGAGGGGACCCGCAGCGTCTGGAAACACCATATATTTT.

CDR3 coding DNA: TGTGCCAGCAGTTCAGGGGAGCCCAACACCATATATTTT. Its protein is CASSSGEPNTIYF. The V and J genes are TRBV6-5 and TRBJ1-3; possibly TRBD1 for D (6 bases). The germline V gene has CDR1 MNHEY and CDR2 SVGAGI. The CDR3 runs to 13 residues. Trimming removed 4 bases from V and 7 bases from J, with 11 bases in between.